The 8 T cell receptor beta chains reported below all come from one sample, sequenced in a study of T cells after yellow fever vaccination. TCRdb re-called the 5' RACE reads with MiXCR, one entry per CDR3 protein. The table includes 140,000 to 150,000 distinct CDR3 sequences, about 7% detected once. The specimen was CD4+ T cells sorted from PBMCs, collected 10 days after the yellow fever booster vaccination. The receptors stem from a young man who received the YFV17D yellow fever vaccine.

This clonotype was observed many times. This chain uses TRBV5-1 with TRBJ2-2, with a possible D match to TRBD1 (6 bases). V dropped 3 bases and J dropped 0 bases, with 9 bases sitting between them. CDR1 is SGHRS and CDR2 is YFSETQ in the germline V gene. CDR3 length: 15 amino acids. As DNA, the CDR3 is TGCGCCAGCAGCTCCGGGACATCGAACACCGGGGAGCTGTTTTTT. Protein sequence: CASSSGTSNTGELFF.

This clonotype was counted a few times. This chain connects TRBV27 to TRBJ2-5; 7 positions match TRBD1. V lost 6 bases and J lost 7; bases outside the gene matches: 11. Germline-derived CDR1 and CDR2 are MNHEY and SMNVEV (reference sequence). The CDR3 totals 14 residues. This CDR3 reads CASSIGTVPWTQYF. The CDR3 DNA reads TGTGCCAGCAGCATTGGGACAGTACCATGGACCCAGTACTTC.

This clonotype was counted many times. CDR3 in DNA: TGCAGCGTTGCACGCGGACTAGGGAAAGAGACCCAGTACTTC. It yields the protein CSVARGLGKETQYF. The chain carries TRBV29-1 and TRBJ2-5; 7 nucleotides match TRBD2. CDR1 and CDR2 (germline): SQVTM, ANQGSEA. CDR3 length equals 14 residues. With 4 bases clipped from V and 3 bases from J, the junction kept 8 bases outside the gene matches.

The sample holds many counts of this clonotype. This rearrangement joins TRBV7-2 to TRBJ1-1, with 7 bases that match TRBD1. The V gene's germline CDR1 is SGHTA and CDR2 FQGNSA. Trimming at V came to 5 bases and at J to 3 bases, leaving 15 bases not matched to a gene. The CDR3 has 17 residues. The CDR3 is CASSPRGTPGGHTEAFF. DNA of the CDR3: TGTGCCAGCAGCCCCCGGGGGACCCCAGGGGGGCACACTGAAGCTTTCTTT.

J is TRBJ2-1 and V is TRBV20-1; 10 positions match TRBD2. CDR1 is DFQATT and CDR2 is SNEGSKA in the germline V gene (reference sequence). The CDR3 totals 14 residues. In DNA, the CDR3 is TGCCATCCCAGGACAGCGGGAGGGTTCAATGAGCAGTTCTTC. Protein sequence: CHPRTAGGFNEQFF.

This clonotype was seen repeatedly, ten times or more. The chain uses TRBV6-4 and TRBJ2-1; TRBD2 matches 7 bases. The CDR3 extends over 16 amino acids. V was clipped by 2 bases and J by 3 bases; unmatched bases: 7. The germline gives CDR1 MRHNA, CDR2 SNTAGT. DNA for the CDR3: TGTGCCAGCAGTGACCTAGCGGCGACCGACTACAATGAGCAGTTCTTC. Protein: CASSDLAATDYNEQFF.

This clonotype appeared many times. The CDR3 loop is CASSQNPGGQETQYF. The CDR3 DNA reads as TGCGCCAGCAGCCAAAACCCGGGCGGCCAAGAGACCCAGTACTTC. The chain carries TRBV4-3 and TRBJ2-5, with no clear D. V was cut by 2 bases and J by 1 base, with 11 bases left in between. The CDR3 consists of 15 residues. The V gene's germline CDR1 is LGHNA and CDR2 YSLEER.

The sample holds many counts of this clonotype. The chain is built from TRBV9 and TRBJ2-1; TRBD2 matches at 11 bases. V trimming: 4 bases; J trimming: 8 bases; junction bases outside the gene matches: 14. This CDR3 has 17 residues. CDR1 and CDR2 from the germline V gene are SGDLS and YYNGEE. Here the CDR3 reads CASSLPTSGSRVDEQFF. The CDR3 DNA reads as TGTGCCAGCAGCCTACCTACTAGCGGGAGTAGGGTCGATGAGCAGTTCTTC. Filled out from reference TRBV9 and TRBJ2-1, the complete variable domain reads DSGVTQTPKHLITATGQRVTLRCSPRSGDLSVYWYQQSLDQGLQFLIQYYNGEERAKGNILERFSAQQFPDLHSELNLSSLELGDSALYFCASSLPTSGSRVDEQFFGPGTRLTVL.